This T cell receptor (beta chain) was sequenced during a study of T cell responses to AZD1222 COVID-19 vaccine. The study's findings and limits: Close to half of spike-specific TCRs reportedly recognize unmutated variant regions. White British ancestry dominated among donors, who included more females, and clonal diversity was possibly underestimated. Mapped onto spike, vaccine-associated CD4 TCRs spanned it and were dominant at 160-218 and 743-854.

The repertoire was sequenced with immunoSEQ multiplex PCR; TCRdb's copy has only in-frame clones and lacks some. This repertoire shows under 150,000 clones, 89% found once; its top ten account for about 9.5%. In regard to this clone: As yet, its antigen is unknown.

The CDR3 has 15 amino acids. The germline V gene has CDR1 SGHTA and CDR2 FQGNSA. The V end lost 0 bases, the J end lost 4 bases, and 10 bases lay between the germline ends. This receptor was identified in an adult who received the AZD1222 COVID-19 vaccine. J is TRBJ1-5 and V is TRBV7-2; TRBD1 is a possible D gene (5 bases). The sample consisted of peripheral blood, taken 28 days after the second AZD1222 dose. CDR3 in amino acids: CASSLARAGNQPQHF. The CDR3 coding sequence is TGTGCCAGCAGCTTAGCGAGGGCAGGGAATCAGCCCCAGCATTTT.